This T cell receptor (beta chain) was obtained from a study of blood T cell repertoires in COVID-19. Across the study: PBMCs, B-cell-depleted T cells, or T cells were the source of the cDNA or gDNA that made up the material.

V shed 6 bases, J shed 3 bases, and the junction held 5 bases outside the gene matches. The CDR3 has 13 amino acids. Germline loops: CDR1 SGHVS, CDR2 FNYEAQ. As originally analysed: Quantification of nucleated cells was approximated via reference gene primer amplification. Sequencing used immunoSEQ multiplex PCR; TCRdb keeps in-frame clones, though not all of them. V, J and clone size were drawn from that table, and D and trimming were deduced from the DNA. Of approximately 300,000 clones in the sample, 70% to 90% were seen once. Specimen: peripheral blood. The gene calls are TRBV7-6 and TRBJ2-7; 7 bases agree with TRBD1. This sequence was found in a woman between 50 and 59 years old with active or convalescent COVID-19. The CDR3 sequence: CASRRTGDYEQYF. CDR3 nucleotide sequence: TGTGCCAGCAGACGAACAGGGGACTACGAGCAGTACTTC.